This T cell receptor beta chain came from a study of STAT5B mutations in CD4+ large granular lymphocyte leukemia (dated by TCRdb to between 2021 and 2024). Broadly, across the study: Among the healthy controls, the CDR3 'QG' motif was associated with a particular HLA allele. TCRbeta repertoires of CD4+ T-cell large granular lymphocyte leukemia patients were compared with those of healthy blood donors. Flow cytometry on FACSCanto II or FACSVerse confirmed that purified fractions exceeded 95% purity among lymphocytes. Broad study findings and their caveats: The data were not HLA-matched, and the relatively small sample size could explain the higher clonality seen in CD4+ compared with CD8+ T-LGLL. Greater clonality appeared to be present in CD4-sorted patient repertoires than in healthy CD4+ repertoires, and the difference was retained after the putative leukemic clones were removed. TRBV06-family usage was enriched among the top patient clones (8/27) compared with healthy controls (2/35). The main leukemic clonotypes were found to be private to each patient, although around 25% of the main leukemic clonotypes were detected at low frequency in the non-leukemic repertoires of other patients.

Healthy controls were fewer than 40 blood donors whose buffy coats came from the Finnish Red Cross blood service. All TCR-sequenced material derived from peripheral blood: patient blood samples and healthy donor buffy coats. Ficoll-Hypaque gradient centrifugation was used to isolate peripheral blood mononuclear cells. Magnetic purification was used to isolate CD4+ cells from the buffy coats of the healthy controls. Genomic DNA was extracted using the Gentra Puregene Cell and Tissue kit, and a Qubit 2.0 fluorometer was used to quantify it. The immunoSEQ assay at survey resolution was applied to genomic DNA for sequencing of TCRbeta rearrangements. The paper's data handling went like this. In the TCR sequencing data, the lowest productive clonotype frequency that could be detected was 2.59 x 10-5. Only productive TCRbeta rearrangements, defined as complete and in-frame sequences, were included in the analyses. Simpson clonality, calculated in the immunoSEQ Analyzer version 3.0, was used as the measure of sample clonality. Clones were binned by frequency as very rare, small, medium, large (1-20%) or hyperexpanded (>20%). Generation probabilities were estimated with OLGA 1.2.3, V-gene circos plots were made with VDJtools, specificities were searched in VDJdb, and CDR3 motifs were identified with GLIPH. TCRdb's version of the immuneACCESS table is confined to in-frame rearrangements and falls short of the full clone set. An unresolved V gene accounts for under half of the shortfall where checked; the remainder is of unknown origin. The DNA was the basis for D and trimming; V, J and clone size are from that table. In all, the sample holds 30,000 or so clones, and 70% to 75% of those were seen once. In total, the top ten clones hold 3.1% of the sample.

Points on this clone: Its recognized antigen is unknown. No base qualities exist here, and no much larger clone lies one base off it.

Including cysteine and phenylalanine, the CDR3 has 13 amino acids. Left in the record is the CDR3 DNA by itself, 39 bases read in frame from the first base. The germline V gene sets CDR1 to SGHRS and CDR2 to YFSETQ. Deletion took 4 bases off V and 5 bases off J, with a span of 13 bases between the germline ends. This chain is built from TRBV5-1 and TRBJ2-7; the D gene assignment is ambiguous. The material sequenced was CD4+ T cells from blood buffy coats. The sequence came from a human donor in good health. The nucleotide sequence is TGCGCCAGCAGCAGGGATGTTTGGGACGAGCAGTACTTC. This is translated as CASSRDVWDEQYF.